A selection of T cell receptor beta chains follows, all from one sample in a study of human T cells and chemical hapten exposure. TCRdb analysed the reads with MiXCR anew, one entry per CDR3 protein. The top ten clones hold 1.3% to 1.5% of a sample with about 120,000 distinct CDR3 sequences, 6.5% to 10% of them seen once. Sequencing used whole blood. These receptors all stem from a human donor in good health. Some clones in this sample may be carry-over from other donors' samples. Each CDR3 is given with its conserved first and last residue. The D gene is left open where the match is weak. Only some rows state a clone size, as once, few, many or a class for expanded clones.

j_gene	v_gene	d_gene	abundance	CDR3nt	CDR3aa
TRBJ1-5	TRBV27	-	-	TGTGCCAGCAGGCCTTATAGCAATCAGCCCCAGCATTTT	CASRPYSNQPQHF
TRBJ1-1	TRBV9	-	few	TGTGCCAGCAGCTCGGACCCTGACACTGAAGCTTTCTTT	CASSSDPDTEAFF
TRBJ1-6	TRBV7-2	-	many	TGTGCCAGCAGCGCGACCCGAAGTTCACCCCTCCACTTT	CASSATRSSPLHF
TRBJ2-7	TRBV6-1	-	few	TGTGCCAGCAGTGCGAGGGGAGACTCCTACGAGCAGTACTTC	CASSARGDSYEQYF
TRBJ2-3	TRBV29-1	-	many	TGCAGCGGGGGGGACAACACAGATACGCAGTATTTT	CSGGDNTDTQYF
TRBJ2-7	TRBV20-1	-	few	TGCAGTGCTGGATTTACAGGGTCCTACGAGCAGTACTTC	CSAGFTGSYEQYF
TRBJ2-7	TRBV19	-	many	TGTGCCAGTAGTATAGTCCTATCCAGCTCCTACGAGCAGTACTTC	CASSIVLSSSYEQYF
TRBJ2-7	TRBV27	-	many	TGTGCCAGCAGTGCGATGGACCGCGGCTACTACGAGCAGTACTTC	CASSAMDRGYYEQYF
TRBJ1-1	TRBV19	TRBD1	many	TGTGCCAGTAGTATTTGGGAGGACAGGGATGACACTGAAGCTTTCTTT	CASSIWEDRDDTEAFF
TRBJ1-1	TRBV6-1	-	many	TGTGCCAGCAGTTCAACTGGGAACACTGAAGCTTTCTTT	CASSSTGNTEAFF
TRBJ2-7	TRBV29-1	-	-	TGCAGCGTTGAGTACACGGGGGCCACCTTCTACGAGCAGTACTTC	CSVEYTGATFYEQYF
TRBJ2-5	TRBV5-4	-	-	TGTGCCAGCAGCTTGAAAGAAGAGACCCAGTACTTC	CASSLKEETQYF
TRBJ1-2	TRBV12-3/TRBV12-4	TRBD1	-	TGTGCCAGCAGTTCGTCGACAGGGGGCTATGGCTACACCTTC	CASSSSTGGYGYTF
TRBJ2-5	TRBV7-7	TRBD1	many	TGTGCCAGCAGCTTAGACAGGGGAGAGACCCAGTACTTC	CASSLDRGETQYF
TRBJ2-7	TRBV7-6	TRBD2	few	TGTGCCAGCAGCTTAGGACTAGCGGGCCGCAACGAGCAGTACTTC	CASSLGLAGRNEQYF
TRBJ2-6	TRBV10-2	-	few	TGCGCCAGCAATGGAGGGTCTGGGGCCAACGTCCTGACTTTC	CASNGGSGANVLTF
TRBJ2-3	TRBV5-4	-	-	TGTGCCAGCAGCCCGGTGGCGGGAACTGGGGCAGATACGCAGTATTTT	CASSPVAGTGADTQYF
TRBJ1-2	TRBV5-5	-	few	TGTGCCAGCAGCTTGGCGGATTCAGAAGAGGCCTATGGCTACACCTTC	CASSLADSEEAYGYTF
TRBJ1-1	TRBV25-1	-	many	TGTGCCAGCAGTGAATTTGGGTGGACTGAAGCTTTCTTT	CASSEFGWTEAFF
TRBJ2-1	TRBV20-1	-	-	TGCAGTGCTAGAGACACGGGCTCCTACAATGAGCAGTTCTTC	CSARDTGSYNEQFF
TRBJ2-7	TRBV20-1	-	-	TGCAGTGCTAGAGGGCGGGGGCGGACCGAGCAGTACTTC	CSARGRGRTEQYF
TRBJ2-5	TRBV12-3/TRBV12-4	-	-	TGTGCCAGCAGTTTGTGGGCTCGGGGAGAGACCCAGTACTTC	CASSLWARGETQYF
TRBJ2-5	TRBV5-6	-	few	TGTGCCAGCAGCTTGGGACAGGCAGTAGGGGAGACCCAGTACTTC	CASSLGQAVGETQYF
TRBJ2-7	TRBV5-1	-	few	TGCGCCAGCTCTTTTGGGGGGTCGGGGGAGCAGTACTTC	CASSFGGSGEQYF
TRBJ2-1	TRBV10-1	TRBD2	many	TGCGCCAGCAGTCAAACGCCTAGCGGATACAATGAGCAGTTCTTC	CASSQTPSGYNEQFF
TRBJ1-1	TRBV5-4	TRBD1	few	TGTGCCAGCAGCCTAGCGGACAGGGGGAACACTGAAGCTTTCTTT	CASSLADRGNTEAFF
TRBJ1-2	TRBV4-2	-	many	TGTGCCAGCAGCCAAGGAAGAAATGGCTACACCTTC	CASSQGRNGYTF
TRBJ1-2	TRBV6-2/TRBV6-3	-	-	TGTGCCAGCAGTGAGCGACAGGACTCCTATGGCTACACCTTC	CASSERQDSYGYTF
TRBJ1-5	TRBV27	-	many	TGTGCCAGCAGTTTAGCCCAGAGCAATCAGCCCCAGCATTTT	CASSLAQSNQPQHF
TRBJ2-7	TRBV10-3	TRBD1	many	TGTGCCATCAGTGCCGGGACAGGCTCCTACGAGCAGTACTTC	CAISAGTGSYEQYF
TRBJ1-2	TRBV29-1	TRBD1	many	TGCAGCGTGGGGACAGGGGACGGCTACACCTTC	CSVGTGDGYTF
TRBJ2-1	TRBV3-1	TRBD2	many	TGTGCCAGCAGCGCTCCGGGACTAGTAGTAAATGAGCAGTTCTTC	CASSAPGLVVNEQFF
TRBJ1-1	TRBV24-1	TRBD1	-	TGTGCCACCCGAGGACAGGGGAATGGTAACACTGAAGCTTTCTTT	CATRGQGNGNTEAFF
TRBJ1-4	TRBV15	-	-	TGTGCCACCAGCTTGGTATTTGGTGAAAAACTGTTTTTT	CATSLVFGEKLFF
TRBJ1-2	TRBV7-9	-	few	TGTGCCAGCAGCCGAAAGGGGGATTTCGATGGCTACACCTTC	CASSRKGDFDGYTF
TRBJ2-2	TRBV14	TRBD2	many	TGTGCCAGCAGCCGGGTAGTTGGCGGGAGCAACACCGGGGAGCTGTTTTTT	CASSRVVGGSNTGELFF
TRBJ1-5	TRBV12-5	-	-	TGTGCTAGTGGTTGGGCCCTGACAGCCACTAATAGCAATCAGCCCCAGCATTTT	CASGWALTATNSNQPQHF
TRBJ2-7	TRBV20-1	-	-	TGCAGTGCCTCGCGCGGTTCCGGCTACGAGCAGTACTTC	CSASRGSGYEQYF
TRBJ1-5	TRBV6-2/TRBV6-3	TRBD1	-	TGTGCCAGCAGTACCTCGACAGGGGGTGGCAATCAGCCCCAGCATTTT	CASSTSTGGGNQPQHF
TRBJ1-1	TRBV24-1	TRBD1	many	TGTGCCACCAGTGATTTGAGGGGGGCGACAGGGAGGAAGAACACTGAAGCTTTCTTT	CATSDLRGATGRKNTEAFF
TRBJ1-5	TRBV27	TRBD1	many	TGTGCCAGCAGGGACAGGGTAGGCAATCAGCCCCAGCATTTT	CASRDRVGNQPQHF
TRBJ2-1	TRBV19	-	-	TGTGCCAGTAGTATTGGGCAGAGCTCCTACAATGAGCAGTTCTTC	CASSIGQSSYNEQFF
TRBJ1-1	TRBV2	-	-	TGTGCCAGCAGTGTTTCACAGAACACTGAAGCTTTCTTT	CASSVSQNTEAFF
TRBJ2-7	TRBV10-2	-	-	TGCGCCAGCAGTGAGTGGTCCGGGCCCCAGGGCTACGAGCAGTACTTC	CASSEWSGPQGYEQYF
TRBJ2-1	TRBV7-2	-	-	TGTGCCAGCAGCTTAGACAGGGCGGGCAATGAGCAGTTCTTC	CASSLDRAGNEQFF
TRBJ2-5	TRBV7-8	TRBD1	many	TGTGCCAGCAGCTTAGCGGGGACAGGGGCGCGGGAGACCCAGTACTTC	CASSLAGTGARETQYF
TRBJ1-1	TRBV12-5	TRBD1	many	TGTGCTAGTGGTTTCCAGGGGGGCTACACTGAAGCTTTCTTT	CASGFQGGYTEAFF
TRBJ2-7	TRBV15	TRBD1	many	TGTGCCACCAGCAGAATTGAGGGGGCAATGTTACCCTCCTACGAGCAGTACTTC	CATSRIEGAMLPSYEQYF
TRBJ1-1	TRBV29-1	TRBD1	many	TGCAGCGCATCGACAGGGGCCGGGGACACTGAAGCTTTCTTT	CSASTGAGDTEAFF